A selection of T cell receptor beta chains follows, all from one sample in a study of blood T cell repertoires in COVID-19. Produced via immunoSEQ multiplex PCR; TCRdb's table is partial and in-frame only. This sample has more than 300,000 clones, with about nine tenths found just once. The sample was PBMCs or T cells enriched from blood (not recorded which). The receptors originated from a man under 40 who had recovered from COVID-19. The CDR3 runs from the conserved cysteine through the conserved F or W. D genes are given only for firm matches. Rows may omit the clone size; those that give it use once, few, many or a size class.

CDR3: CAWIPQGGTEAFF; DNA: TGTGCCTGGATCCCACAGGGAGGGACTGAAGCTTTCTTT; V: TRBV30; size: NA; J: TRBJ1-1; D: NA
CDR3: CASRPTGDPYEQYF; DNA: TGTGCCAGCAGACCTACAGGGGATCCCTACGAGCAGTACTTC; V: TRBV28; size: NA; J: TRBJ2-7; D: TRBD1
CDR3: CASRPGQGYSSALHF; DNA: TGTGCCAGCAGGCCGGGACAGGGATATTCTTCAGCCCTCCACTTT; V: TRBV6-5; size: NA; J: TRBJ1-6; D: TRBD1
CDR3: CASSPRLAGDTGELFF; DNA: TGTGCCAGCAGCCCCCGACTAGCGGGTGACACCGGGGAGCTGTTTTTT; V: TRBV5-4; size: NA; J: TRBJ2-2; D: TRBD2
CDR3: CASRGLMAGINEKLFF; DNA: TGTGCCAGCAGAGGTCTGATGGCGGGTATTAATGAAAAACTGTTTTTT; V: TRBV27; size: NA; J: TRBJ1-4; D: NA
CDR3: CASGPLAGGYNEQFF; DNA: TGTGCCAGCGGACCCCTCGCGGGAGGGTACAATGAGCAGTTCTTC; V: TRBV2; size: NA; J: TRBJ2-1; D: TRBD2
CDR3: CAIGDRGPGNTIYF; DNA: TGTGCCATAGGGGACAGGGGGCCTGGAAACACCATATATTTT; V: TRBV28; size: once; J: TRBJ1-3; D: TRBD1
CDR3: CASTRELAGAGEQFF; DNA: TGTGCCAGCACCCGGGAACTAGCGGGAGCCGGGGAGCAGTTCTTC; V: TRBV7-2; size: NA; J: TRBJ2-1; D: TRBD2
CDR3: CAWSEGSGNQPQHF; DNA: TGTGCCTGGAGCGAAGGGTCGGGGAATCAGCCCCAGCATTTT; V: TRBV30; size: NA; J: TRBJ1-5; D: NA
CDR3: CAVGSPQGVAKNIQYF; DNA: TGTGCCGTGGGGTCTCCTCAGGGGGTGGCCAAAAACATTCAGTACTTC; V: TRBV19; size: once; J: TRBJ2-4; D: TRBD1
CDR3: CASSLDRVPNSPLHF; DNA: TGTGCCAGCAGCTTGGACAGGGTACCCAATTCACCCCTCCACTTT; V: TRBV5-4; size: NA; J: TRBJ1-6; D: NA
CDR3: CASSPFRWQGGNIMRKLFF; DNA: TGTGCCAGCAGCCCGTTCCGATGGCAGGGGGGAAACATAATGAGGAAACTGTTTTTT; V: TRBV7-2; size: NA; J: TRBJ1-4; D: TRBD1
CDR3: CASSIRAQDTQYF; DNA: TGTGCCAGTAGTATTCGAGCCCAAGATACGCAGTATTTT; V: TRBV19; size: once; J: TRBJ2-3; D: NA
CDR3: CSATGGGYTF; DNA: TGCAGTGCTACAGGGGGCGGCTACACCTTC; V: TRBV20-1; size: few; J: TRBJ1-2; D: TRBD1
CDR3: CASSQLLAGGPGSTDTQYF; DNA: TGTGCCAGCAGCCAATTACTAGCGGGAGGGCCCGGAAGCACAGATACGCAGTATTTT; V: TRBV14; size: NA; J: TRBJ2-3; D: TRBD2
CDR3: CAAFGQGAYEQYF; DNA: TGTGCCGCCTTCGGACAGGGAGCCTACGAGCAGTACTTC; V: TRBV6-5; size: NA; J: TRBJ2-7; D: TRBD1
CDR3: CASSTTGGVYGYTF; DNA: TGTGCCAGCAGTACGACAGGGGGGGTCTATGGCTACACCTTC; V: TRBV2; size: NA; J: TRBJ1-2; D: TRBD1
CDR3: CASSDRPPTGGNTGELFF; DNA: TGCGCCAGCAGTGACCGTCCCCCCACAGGGGGAAATACCGGGGAGCTGTTTTTT; V: TRBV10-2; size: NA; J: TRBJ2-2; D: TRBD1
CDR3: CASSLDLSDSNQPQHF; DNA: TGTGCCAGCAGCTTAGATCTATCCGATAGCAATCAGCCCCAGCATTTT; V: TRBV11-3; size: once; J: TRBJ1-5; D: NA
CDR3: CASSFFGTGGVEAFF; DNA: TGTGCCAGCAGTTTCTTCGGGACAGGGGGCGTTGAAGCTTTCTTT; V: TRBV28; size: NA; J: TRBJ1-1; D: TRBD1
CDR3: CASSSSGRSYEQYF; DNA: TGTGCCAGCAGCTCTAGCGGGCGCTCCTACGAGCAGTACTTC; V: TRBV7-2; size: NA; J: TRBJ2-7; D: TRBD2
CDR3: CASSPNPGGVTEAFF; DNA: TGTGCCAGCAGCCCAAACCCGGGAGGGGTCACTGAAGCTTTCTTT; V: TRBV5-6; size: NA; J: TRBJ1-1; D: NA
CDR3: CASSRSQLKGQARSYNSPLHF; DNA: TGTGCCAGCAGTCGTAGCCAACTCAAGGGACAGGCACGCTCCTATAATTCACCCCTCCACTTT; V: TRBV27; size: NA; J: TRBJ1-6; D: TRBD1
CDR3: CASSLNWAEKLFF; DNA: TGTGCCAGCAGCTTAAACTGGGCCGAAAAACTGTTTTTT; V: TRBV11-1; size: few; J: TRBJ1-4; D: NA
CDR3: CASSVAPASGETQYF; DNA: TGTGCCAGCAGCGTAGCTCCAGCCTCAGGGGAGACCCAGTACTTC; V: TRBV9; size: NA; J: TRBJ2-5; D: NA
CDR3: CASSIARGRNQPQHF; DNA: TGTGCCAGTAGTATAGCGCGGGGACGCAATCAGCCCCAGCATTTT; V: TRBV19; size: NA; J: TRBJ1-5; D: NA
CDR3: CANKRTAANYGYTF; DNA: TGTGCCAACAAGAGGACAGCAGCTAACTATGGCTACACCTTC; V: TRBV2; size: NA; J: TRBJ1-2; D: NA
CDR3: CASSQERTANNSPLHF; DNA: TGTGCCAGCAGCCAAGAAAGGACAGCAAATAATTCACCCCTCCACTTT; V: TRBV4-2; size: NA; J: TRBJ1-6; D: NA
CDR3: CASSPPGGYVEQYF; DNA: TGTGCCAGCTCACCACCGGGCGGGTACGTCGAGCAGTACTTC; V: TRBV18; size: NA; J: TRBJ2-7; D: NA
CDR3: CASSPFVVQGGVSNQPQHF; DNA: TGTGCCAGCAGTCCCTTTGTGGTCCAGGGGGGAGTGAGCAATCAGCCCCAGCATTTT; V: TRBV27; size: once; J: TRBJ1-5; D: TRBD1
CDR3: CASSFPSTHIQYF; DNA: TGTGCCAGCAGTTTCCCTAGTACGCACATTCAGTACTTC; V: TRBV28; size: NA; J: TRBJ2-4; D: NA
CDR3: CASSASFRGHETQYF; DNA: TGCGCCAGCAGCGCCTCATTCAGGGGGCACGAGACCCAGTACTTC; V: TRBV5-1; size: NA; J: TRBJ2-5; D: TRBD1
CDR3: CASSLQGPGTNYGYTF; DNA: TGTGCCAGCAGCCTACAGGGCCCCGGGACTAACTATGGCTACACCTTC; V: TRBV3-1/TRBV3-2; size: NA; J: TRBJ1-2; D: NA
CDR3: CASSLSGYNNEKLFF; DNA: TGTGCCAGCAGCTTATCGGGTTATAATAATGAAAAACTGTTTTTT; V: TRBV7-9; size: NA; J: TRBJ1-4; D: NA
CDR3: CASSLETSQFF; DNA: TGTGCCAGCAGCTTAGAAACTAGCCAGTTCTTC; V: TRBV11-2; size: NA; J: TRBJ2-1; D: NA
CDR3: CSALQDVEQYF; DNA: TGCAGTGCTTTACAGGACGTCGAGCAGTACTTC; V: TRBV20-1; size: NA; J: TRBJ2-7; D: NA
CDR3: CATCPGQGTDTQYF; DNA: TGTGCCACCTGCCCGGGACAGGGGACAGATACGCAGTATTTT; V: TRBV10-3; size: NA; J: TRBJ2-3; D: TRBD1
CDR3: CASRDRANSPLHF; DNA: TGTGCCAGCCGGGACAGGGCTAATTCACCCCTCCACTTT; V: TRBV12-3/TRBV12-4; size: NA; J: TRBJ1-6; D: TRBD1
CDR3: CAISESTSGTREQYF; DNA: TGTGCCATCAGTGAGTCAACTAGCGGGACAAGGGAGCAGTACTTC; V: TRBV10-3; size: NA; J: TRBJ2-7; D: TRBD2
CDR3: CASSRGTGRNEQFF; DNA: TGTGCCAGCAGCCGGGGGACAGGGAGGAATGAGCAGTTCTTC; V: TRBV28; size: NA; J: TRBJ2-1; D: TRBD1
CDR3: CASSLTGLGKTEAFF; DNA: TGTGCCAGCAGTTTGACAGGGTTGGGGAAAACTGAAGCTTTCTTT; V: TRBV27; size: once; J: TRBJ1-1; D: TRBD1
CDR3: CASSQVSPGNRGYTF; DNA: TGTGCCAGCAGCCAAGTAAGCCCGGGTAATAGGGGCTACACCTTC; V: TRBV14; size: NA; J: TRBJ1-2; D: NA
CDR3: CASTQEWWGVDTQYF; DNA: TGTGCCAGCACCCAAGAATGGTGGGGCGTAGATACGCAGTATTTT; V: TRBV6-5; size: NA; J: TRBJ2-3; D: NA
CDR3: CASSEDPGQGVKEQYF; DNA: TGTGCCAGCAGTGAAGACCCGGGACAGGGTGTTAAGGAGCAGTACTTC; V: TRBV6-1; size: NA; J: TRBJ2-7; D: TRBD1
CDR3: CASSPRQGRETQYF; DNA: TGTGCCAGCAGCCCCAGACAGGGGAGGGAGACCCAGTACTTC; V: TRBV9; size: NA; J: TRBJ2-5; D: TRBD1
CDR3: CASSPSAGQVYGYTF; DNA: TGTGCCAGCAGCCCCAGCGCTGGACAGGTCTATGGCTACACCTTC; V: TRBV11-2; size: NA; J: TRBJ1-2; D: TRBD1
CDR3: CASSTDRGQGGYTF; DNA: TGTGCCAGCAGCACTGACAGGGGGCAAGGTGGCTACACCTTC; V: TRBV7-9; size: NA; J: TRBJ1-2; D: TRBD1
CDR3: CASSPSGTAYEQYF; DNA: TGTGCCAGCTCACCATCCGGGACAGCCTACGAGCAGTACTTC; V: TRBV18; size: NA; J: TRBJ2-7; D: TRBD1
CDR3: CASRSRGFSYEQYF; DNA: TGTGCCAGCAGGTCTCGGGGGTTCTCCTACGAGCAGTACTTC; V: TRBV5-6; size: once; J: TRBJ2-7; D: NA
CDR3: CASTRQVTSGSDTQYF; DNA: TGCGCCAGCACACGGCAGGTGACTAGCGGGAGTGATACGCAGTATTTT; V: TRBV5-1; size: NA; J: TRBJ2-3; D: TRBD2
CDR3: CASSIQGPETQYF; DNA: TGTGCCAGTAGTATACAGGGCCCCGAGACCCAGTACTTC; V: TRBV19; size: NA; J: TRBJ2-5; D: NA
CDR3: CSVGHDYGYTF; DNA: TGCAGCGTGGGACATGACTATGGCTACACCTTC; V: TRBV29-1; size: few; J: TRBJ1-2; D: NA
CDR3: CASTFSGGEETQYF; DNA: TGTGCCAGCACCTTTAGCGGGGGGGAAGAGACCCAGTACTTC; V: TRBV5-8; size: NA; J: TRBJ2-5; D: TRBD2
CDR3: CASTLAANYGYTF; DNA: TGTGCCAGCACTCTGGCAGCGAACTATGGCTACACCTTC; V: TRBV28; size: NA; J: TRBJ1-2; D: NA
CDR3: CASSLLGQLYGYTF; DNA: TGTGCCAGCAGTTTATTGGGACAGCTTTATGGCTACACCTTC; V: TRBV28; size: NA; J: TRBJ1-2; D: TRBD1